The clone carrying this T cell receptor (beta chain) was seen ten or more times. This sample was included in a study of blood T cell repertoires in COVID-19. Trimming stripped 5 bases from V and 4 bases from J, with 18 bases between. There are 16 residues in the CDR3. CDR1 LNHDA and CDR2 SQIVND come from the germline V gene (reference sequence). This table comes from immunoSEQ multiplex PCR, and its TCRdb copy is limited to in-frame clones, with some not included. The sample includes about 190,000 clones, around 90% of them seen just once. The chain recombines TRBV19 with TRBJ2-1; a possible D gene is TRBD1 (7 bases). The sequencing input was peripheral blood. This TCR was recovered from a human donor in a cohort sampled during active COVID-19. For the CDR3, the DNA is TGTGCCAGTAGTGCCAGGGGGGTCGGACCTTACAATGAGCAGTTCTTC. It is translated as CASSARGVGPYNEQFF.